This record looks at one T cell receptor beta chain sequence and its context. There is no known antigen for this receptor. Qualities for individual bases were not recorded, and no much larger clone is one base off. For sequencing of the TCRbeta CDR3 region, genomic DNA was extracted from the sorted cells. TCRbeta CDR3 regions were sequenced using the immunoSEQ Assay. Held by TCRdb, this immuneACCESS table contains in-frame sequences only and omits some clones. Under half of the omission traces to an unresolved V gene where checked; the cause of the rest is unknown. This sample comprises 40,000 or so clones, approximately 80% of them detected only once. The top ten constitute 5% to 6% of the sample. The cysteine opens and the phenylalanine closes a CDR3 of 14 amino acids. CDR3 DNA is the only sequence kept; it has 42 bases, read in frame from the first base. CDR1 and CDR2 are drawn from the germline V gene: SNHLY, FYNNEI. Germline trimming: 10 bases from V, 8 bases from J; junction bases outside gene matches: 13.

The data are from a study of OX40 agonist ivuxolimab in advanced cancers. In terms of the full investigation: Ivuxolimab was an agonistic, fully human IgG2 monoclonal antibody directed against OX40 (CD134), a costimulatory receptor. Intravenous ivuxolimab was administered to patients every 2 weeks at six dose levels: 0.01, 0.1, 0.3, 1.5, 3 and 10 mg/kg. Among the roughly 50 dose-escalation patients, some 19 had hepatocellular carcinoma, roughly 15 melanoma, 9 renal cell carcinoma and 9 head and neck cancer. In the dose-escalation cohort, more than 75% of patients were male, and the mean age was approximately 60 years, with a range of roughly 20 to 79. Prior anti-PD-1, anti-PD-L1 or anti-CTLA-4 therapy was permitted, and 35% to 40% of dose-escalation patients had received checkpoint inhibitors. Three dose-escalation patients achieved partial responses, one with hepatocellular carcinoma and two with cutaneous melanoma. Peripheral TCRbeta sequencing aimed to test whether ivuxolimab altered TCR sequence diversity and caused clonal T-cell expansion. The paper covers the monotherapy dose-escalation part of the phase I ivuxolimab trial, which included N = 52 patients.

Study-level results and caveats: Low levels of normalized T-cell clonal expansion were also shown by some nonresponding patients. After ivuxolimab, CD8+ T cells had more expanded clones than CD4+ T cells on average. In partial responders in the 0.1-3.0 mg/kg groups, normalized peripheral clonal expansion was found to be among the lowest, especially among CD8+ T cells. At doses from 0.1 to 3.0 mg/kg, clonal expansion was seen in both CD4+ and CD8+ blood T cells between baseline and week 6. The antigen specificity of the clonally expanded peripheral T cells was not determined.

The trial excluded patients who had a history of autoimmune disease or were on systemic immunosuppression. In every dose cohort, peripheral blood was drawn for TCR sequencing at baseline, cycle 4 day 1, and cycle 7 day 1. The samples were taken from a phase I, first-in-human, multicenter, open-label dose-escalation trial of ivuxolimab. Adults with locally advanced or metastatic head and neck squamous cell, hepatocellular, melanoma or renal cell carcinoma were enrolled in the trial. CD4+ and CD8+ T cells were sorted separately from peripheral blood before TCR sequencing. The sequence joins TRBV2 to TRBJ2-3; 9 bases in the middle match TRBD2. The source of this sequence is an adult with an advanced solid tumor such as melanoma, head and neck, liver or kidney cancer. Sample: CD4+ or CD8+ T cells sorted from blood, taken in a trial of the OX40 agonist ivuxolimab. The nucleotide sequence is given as TGTGCCATCGGTAGAGGACTAGCGACTACTACGCAGTATTTT. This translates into CAIGRGLATTTQYF.